The entry below describes one T cell receptor (beta chain). Its antigen is as yet unknown. These data are taken from a study of cytomegalovirus exposure and HLA in healthy donors. Primers: 60 Vbeta forward and 13 Jbeta reverse. Generated by immunoSEQ multiplex PCR, the TCRdb table keeps only in-frame clones and is missing some. In the table there are 140,000 to 150,000 clones, 60% to 85% of which are singletons. Germline loops: CDR1 LNHNV, CDR2 YYDKDF (reference sequence). V was clipped by 1 base and J by 7 bases; unmatched bases: 16. The CDR3 is 18 residues long. Findings and caveats of the study: Sequencing probably produced one cluster of sequence variants that were highly shared. Roughly uniform depth of sequencing across donors was assumed in presence/absence analyses.

This receptor was identified in a man aged 35 to 55 in good health and CMV-seropositive. This chain uses TRBV15 with TRBJ2-7, with TRBD2 identical over 10 bases. Sequencing input: PBMCs. CDR3 nucleotides: TGTGCCACCAGCAGAGGCGGGCTAGCGGGAGTTGTAGGGGTTGAGCAGTACTTC. It specifies CATSRGGLAGVVGVEQYF.